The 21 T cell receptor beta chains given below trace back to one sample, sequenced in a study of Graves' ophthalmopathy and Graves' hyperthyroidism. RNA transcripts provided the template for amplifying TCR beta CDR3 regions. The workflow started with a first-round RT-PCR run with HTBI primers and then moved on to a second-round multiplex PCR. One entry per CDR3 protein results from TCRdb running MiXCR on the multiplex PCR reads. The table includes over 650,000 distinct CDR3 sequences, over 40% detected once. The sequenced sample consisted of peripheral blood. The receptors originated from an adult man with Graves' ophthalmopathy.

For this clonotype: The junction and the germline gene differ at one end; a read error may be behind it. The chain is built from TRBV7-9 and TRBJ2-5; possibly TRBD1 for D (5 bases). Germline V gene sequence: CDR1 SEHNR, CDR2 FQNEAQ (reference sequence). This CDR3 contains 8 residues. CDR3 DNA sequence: TGTGCCGGACACCCTGGGTTCTTC. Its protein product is CAGHPGFF.

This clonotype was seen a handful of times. In DNA form, the CDR3 reads TGTGCCAGCTCACGGGCCCGGGATACGCAGTATTTT. It is translated as CASSRARDTQYF. The chain has TRBV7-3 and TRBJ2-3; no clear D gene. Germline CDR1 SGHTA, CDR2 FQGTGA. The V end lost 8 bases, the J end lost 6 bases, and 12 bases lay between the germline ends. The CDR3 contains 12 residues.

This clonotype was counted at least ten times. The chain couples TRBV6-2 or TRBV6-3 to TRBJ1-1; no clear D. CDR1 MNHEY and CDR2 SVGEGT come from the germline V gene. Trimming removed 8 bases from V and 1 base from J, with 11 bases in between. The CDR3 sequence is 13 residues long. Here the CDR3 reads CASQVSRNTEAFF. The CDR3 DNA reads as TGTGCCAGCCAAGTTTCCAGGAACACTGAAGCTTTCTTT.

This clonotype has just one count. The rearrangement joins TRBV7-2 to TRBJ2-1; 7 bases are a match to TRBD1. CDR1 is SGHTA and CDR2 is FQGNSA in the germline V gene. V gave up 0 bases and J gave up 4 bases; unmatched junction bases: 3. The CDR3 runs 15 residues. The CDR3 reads CASSLAGTVYNEQFF. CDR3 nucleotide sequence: TGTGCCAGCAGCTTAGCTGGGACAGTTTACAATGAGCAGTTCTTC.

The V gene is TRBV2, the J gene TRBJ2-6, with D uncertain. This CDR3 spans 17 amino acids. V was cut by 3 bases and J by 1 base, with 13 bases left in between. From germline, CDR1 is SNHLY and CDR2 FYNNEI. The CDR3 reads CASSEGRRPSGANVLTF. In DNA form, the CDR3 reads TGTGCCAGCAGTGAGGGCAGAAGGCCTTCTGGGGCCAACGTCCTGACTTTC.

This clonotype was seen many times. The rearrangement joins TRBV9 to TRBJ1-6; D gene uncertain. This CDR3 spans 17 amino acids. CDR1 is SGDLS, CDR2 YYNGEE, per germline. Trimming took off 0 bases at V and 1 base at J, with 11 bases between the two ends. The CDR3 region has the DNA TGTGCCAGCAGCGTAGGGGCCGAACTGTCCTATAATTCACCCCTCCACTTT. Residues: CASSVGAELSYNSPLHF.

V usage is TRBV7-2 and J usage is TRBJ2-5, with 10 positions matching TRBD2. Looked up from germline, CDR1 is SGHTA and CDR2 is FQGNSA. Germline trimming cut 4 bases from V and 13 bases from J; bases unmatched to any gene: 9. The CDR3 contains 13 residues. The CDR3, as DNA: TGTGCCAGCAGCTCGGCCAGCGGGAGGGCAACGTACTTC. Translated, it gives CASSSASGRATYF.

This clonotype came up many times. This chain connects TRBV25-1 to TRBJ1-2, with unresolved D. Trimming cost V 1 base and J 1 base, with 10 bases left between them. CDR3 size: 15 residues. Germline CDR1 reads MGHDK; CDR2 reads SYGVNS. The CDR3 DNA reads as TGTGCCAGCAGTGAATCGGGGATTCGTAACTATGGCTACACCTTC. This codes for CASSESGIRNYGYTF.

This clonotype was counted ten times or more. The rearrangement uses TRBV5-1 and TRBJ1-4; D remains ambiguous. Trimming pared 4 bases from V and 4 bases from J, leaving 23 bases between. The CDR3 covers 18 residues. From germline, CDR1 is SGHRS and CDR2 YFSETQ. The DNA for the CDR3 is TGCGCCAGCAGCGGCGGGCAGGTCGCTCTTTCTGGTAATGAAAAACTGTTTTTT. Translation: CASSGGQVALSGNEKLFF.

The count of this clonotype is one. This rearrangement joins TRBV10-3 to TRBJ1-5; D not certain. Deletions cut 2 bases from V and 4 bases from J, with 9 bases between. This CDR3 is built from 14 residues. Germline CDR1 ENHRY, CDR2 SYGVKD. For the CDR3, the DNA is TGTGCCATCAGTGAGAACAGAACAAATCAGCCCCAGCATTTT. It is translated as CAISENRTNQPQHF.

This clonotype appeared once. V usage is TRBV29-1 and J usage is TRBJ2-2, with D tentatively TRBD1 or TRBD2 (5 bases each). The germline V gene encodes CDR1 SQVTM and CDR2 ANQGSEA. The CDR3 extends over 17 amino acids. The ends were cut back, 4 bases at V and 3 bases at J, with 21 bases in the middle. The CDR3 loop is CSVAGQGDYGYTGELFF. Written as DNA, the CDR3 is TGCAGCGTTGCGGGGCAGGGAGACTATGGCTACACCGGGGAGCTGTTTTTT.

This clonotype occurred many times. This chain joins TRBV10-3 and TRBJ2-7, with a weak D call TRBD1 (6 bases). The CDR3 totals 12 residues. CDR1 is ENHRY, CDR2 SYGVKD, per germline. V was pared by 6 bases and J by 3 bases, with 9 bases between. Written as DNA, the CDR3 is TGTGCCATCAGATTGGACAGCTACGAGCAGTACTTC. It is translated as CAIRLDSYEQYF.

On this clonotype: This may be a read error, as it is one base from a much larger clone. DNA of the CDR3: TGTGCCAGCAGTGCGGAGGGCAATCAGCCCCAGCATTTT. The encoded protein is CASSAEGNQPQHF. The chain employs TRBV10-3 and TRBJ1-5, with unresolved D. The CDR3 has 13 residues. Germline V CDR1 and CDR2: ENHRY, SYGVKD.

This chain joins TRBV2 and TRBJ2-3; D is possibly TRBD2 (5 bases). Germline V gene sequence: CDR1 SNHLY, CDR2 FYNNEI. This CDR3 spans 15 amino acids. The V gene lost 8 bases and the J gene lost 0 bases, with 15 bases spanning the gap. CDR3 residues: CASRWESGSTDTQYF. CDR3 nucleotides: TGTGCCAGCCGCTGGGAAAGCGGTAGCACAGATACGCAGTATTTT.

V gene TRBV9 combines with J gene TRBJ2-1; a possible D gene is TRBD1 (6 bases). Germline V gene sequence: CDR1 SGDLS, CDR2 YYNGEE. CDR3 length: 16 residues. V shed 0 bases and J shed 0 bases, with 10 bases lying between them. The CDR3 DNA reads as TGTGCCAGCAGCGTAGCAGGGGTGAGCTCCTACAATGAGCAGTTCTTC. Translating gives CASSVAGVSSYNEQFF.

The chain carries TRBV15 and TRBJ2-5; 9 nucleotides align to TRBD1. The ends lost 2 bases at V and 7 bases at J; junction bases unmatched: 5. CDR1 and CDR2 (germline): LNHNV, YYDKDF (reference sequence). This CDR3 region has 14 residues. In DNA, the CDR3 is TGTGCCACCAGCAGATTCTGGACAGGGGTGACCCAGTACTTC. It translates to CATSRFWTGVTQYF. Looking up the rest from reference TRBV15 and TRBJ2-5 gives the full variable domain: DAMVIQNPRYQVTQFGKPVTLSCSQTLNHNVMYWYQQKSSQAPKLLFHYYDKDFNNEADTPDNFQSRRPNTSFCFLDIRSPGLGDTAMYLCATSRFWTGVTQYFGPGTRLLVL.

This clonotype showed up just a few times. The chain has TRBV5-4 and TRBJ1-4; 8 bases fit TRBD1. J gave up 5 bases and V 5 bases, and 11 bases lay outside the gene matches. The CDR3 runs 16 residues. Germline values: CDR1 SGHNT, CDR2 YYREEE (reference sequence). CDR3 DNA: TGTGCCAGCAGAAGACGGGGACAGGCTTTGAATGAAAAACTGTTTTTT. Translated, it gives CASRRRGQALNEKLFF.

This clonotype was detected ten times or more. CDR3 nucleotide sequence: TGTGCCACCATACCCAGGCCGACCTCACCGAACACTGAAGCTTTCTTT. It encodes CATIPRPTSPNTEAFF. J is TRBJ1-1 and V is TRBV10-3; D call uncertain. With 10 bases removed from V and 1 base from J, the gap between germline ends came to 22 bases. CDR1 is ENHRY and CDR2 is SYGVKD in the germline V gene. The CDR3 has 16 amino acids.

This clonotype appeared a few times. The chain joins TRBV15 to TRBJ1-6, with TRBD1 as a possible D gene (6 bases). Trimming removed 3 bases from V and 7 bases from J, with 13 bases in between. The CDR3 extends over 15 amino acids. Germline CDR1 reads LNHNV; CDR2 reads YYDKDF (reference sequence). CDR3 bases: TGTGCCACCAGCAGGGGTGGACAGCCAAATTCACCCCTCCACTTT. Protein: CATSRGGQPNSPLHF.

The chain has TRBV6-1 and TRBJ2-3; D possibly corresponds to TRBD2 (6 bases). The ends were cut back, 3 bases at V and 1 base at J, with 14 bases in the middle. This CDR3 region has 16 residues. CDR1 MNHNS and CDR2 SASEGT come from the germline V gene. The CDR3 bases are TGTGCCAGCAGTGATCCCGGGAGAGACCGCACAGATACGCAGTATTTT. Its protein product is CASSDPGRDRTDTQYF.

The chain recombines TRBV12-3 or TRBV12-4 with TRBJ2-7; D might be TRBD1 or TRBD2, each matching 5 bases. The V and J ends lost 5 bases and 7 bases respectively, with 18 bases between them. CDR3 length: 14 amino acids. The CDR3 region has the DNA TGTGCCAGCAGTGCCGGGACCGCTATGGGGGAGCAGTACTTC. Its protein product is CASSAGTAMGEQYF.